A selection of T cell receptor beta chains follows, all from one sample in a study of T cell responses to AZD1222 COVID-19 vaccine. Profiled with immunoSEQ multiplex PCR; TCRdb holds only in-frame clones, not every one. The data show approximately 100,000 clones, roughly nine tenths seen once. The starting material was peripheral blood, obtained on day 0 of AZD1222 vaccination. All receptors come from an adult in good health. Both conserved end residues are part of each CDR3. D genes are given only for firm matches. Clone size is not always given. Where it is, it says once, few, many or a class for expanded clones.

>TRBV19|once|TRBD1|TRBJ1-3
TGTGCCAGTAGAGGGTCAGGGGGACGAAACACCATATATTTT
CASRGSGGRNTIYF
>TRBV30|.|.|TRBJ2-2
TGTGCCTGGAGCGTAGGGGGAGCCGGGGAGCTGTTTTTT
CAWSVGGAGELFF
>TRBV5-1|.|.|TRBJ1-3
TGCGCCAGCAGCCGCGCCCTTCCGGGAACTGGAAACACCATATATTTT
CASSRALPGTGNTIYF
>TRBV5-6|.|.|TRBJ1-2
TGTGCCAGCAGCTTGATTGGCGGCTACACCTTC
CASSLIGGYTF
>TRBV11-2|.|TRBD1|TRBJ1-2
TGTGCCAGCAGCCCGACAGGGCGGGGATCTGGCTACACCTTC
CASSPTGRGSGYTF
>TRBV6-5|.|.|TRBJ1-3
TGTGCCAGCAGTACTGCGGGGGCAAACACCATATATTTT
CASSTAGANTIYF
>TRBV7-2|.|.|TRBJ1-3
TGTGCCAGCAGCCCATACCAACACTCTGGAAACACCATATATTTT
CASSPYQHSGNTIYF
>TRBV7-3|.|TRBD1|TRBJ1-2
TGTGCCAGCAGCCGGGGACAGGGTTATGGCTACACCTTC
CASSRGQGYGYTF
>TRBV7-2|.|TRBD1|TRBJ2-3
TGTGCCAGCAGCACGGACAGGAGCGGAACGCAGTATTTT
CASSTDRSGTQYF
>TRBV3-1/TRBV3-2|.|.|TRBJ1-2
TGTGCCAGCAGCCAAGGGTGGTCTATCGACTATGGCTACACCTTC
CASSQGWSIDYGYTF
>TRBV9|.|.|TRBJ2-7
TGTGCCAGCAGCGGGGGAACGGGACAAGGAGTCTACGAGCAGTACTTC
CASSGGTGQGVYEQYF
>TRBV12-3/TRBV12-4|.|.|TRBJ1-6
TGTGCCAGCAACAGGGACTATAATTCACCCCTCCACTTT
CASNRDYNSPLHF
>TRBV5-1|.|.|TRBJ1-4
TGCGCCAGCAGCCTCACTGCAACTAATGAAAAACTGTTTTTT
CASSLTATNEKLFF
>TRBV29-1|.|.|TRBJ1-1
TGCAGCGTTGAAAGTTATAAAACAGGCACTGAAGCTTTCTTT
CSVESYKTGTEAFF
>TRBV25-1|.|.|TRBJ2-7
TGTGCTAACAATACCACGGAGCTGGAAATGGCCTACGAGCAGTACTTC
CANNTTELEMAYEQYF
>TRBV10-2|few|.|TRBJ1-3
TGCGCCAGCAGTAAGACAGCGCTCTCTGGAAACACCATATATTTT
CASSKTALSGNTIYF
>TRBV5-1|few|TRBD1|TRBJ1-1
TGCGCCAGCAGCCGAGACAGGGCGAACACTGAAGCTTTCTTT
CASSRDRANTEAFF
>TRBV14|.|TRBD2|TRBJ2-3
TGTGCCAGCAGCCAAGACTGGGGGGGTACGCAGTATTTT
CASSQDWGGTQYF
>TRBV4-1|.|.|TRBJ1-1
TGCGCCAGCAGCCAAGTGTCCGGACAGTCTGAAGCTTTCTTT
CASSQVSGQSEAFF
>TRBV3-1/TRBV3-2|once|.|TRBJ2-2
TGTGCCAGCAGCCACCTGGGGGCGGGGGCGAACACCGGGGAGCTGTTTTTT
CASSHLGAGANTGELFF
>TRBV4-3|.|.|TRBJ2-7
TGCGCCAGCAGCCAAGATATGATGCTGGGGGGGCTGTACGAGCAGTACTTC
CASSQDMMLGGLYEQYF
>TRBV18|.|.|TRBJ1-4
TGTGCCAGCTCACCAAGCGGAGGGGATGAAAAACTGTTTTTT
CASSPSGGDEKLFF
>TRBV6-6|.|.|TRBJ1-1
TGTGCCAGCAGTCCCCCGTCCGGGACGGCCCCTGAAGCTTTCTTT
CASSPPSGTAPEAFF
>TRBV5-1|once|.|TRBJ2-1
TGCGCCAGCAGCTTAGACGGGGCCTACAATGAGCAGTTCTTC
CASSLDGAYNEQFF